The clone carrying this T cell receptor (beta chain) was detected a few times. These data come from a study of blood T cell repertoires in COVID-19. Background on the study: From T cells, B-cell-depleted T cells, or PBMCs came the material, which was cDNA or gDNA.

Per the authors' pipeline: Cell counts per sample came from amplifying reference gene primers. Sequenced by immunoSEQ multiplex PCR; TCRdb stores in-frame clones only, minus some. That table furnishes V, J and clone size, whereas the DNA furnished D and trimming. The profile shows about 210,000 clones, around 84% of them singletons. Input material: peripheral blood. The sequence was obtained from a woman over 75 with COVID-19, enrolled during active disease.

This CDR3 is CASSLSGGTDTQYF. CDR3 nucleotide sequence: TGTGCCAGCAGCCTCTCAGGTGGGACAGATACGCAGTATTTT. The chain combines TRBV4-2 with TRBJ2-3; D is ambiguous. V gave up 4 bases and J gave up 3 bases, with 11 bases separating them. This CDR3 spans 14 amino acids. Germline CDR1 LGHNA, CDR2 YNFKEQ.